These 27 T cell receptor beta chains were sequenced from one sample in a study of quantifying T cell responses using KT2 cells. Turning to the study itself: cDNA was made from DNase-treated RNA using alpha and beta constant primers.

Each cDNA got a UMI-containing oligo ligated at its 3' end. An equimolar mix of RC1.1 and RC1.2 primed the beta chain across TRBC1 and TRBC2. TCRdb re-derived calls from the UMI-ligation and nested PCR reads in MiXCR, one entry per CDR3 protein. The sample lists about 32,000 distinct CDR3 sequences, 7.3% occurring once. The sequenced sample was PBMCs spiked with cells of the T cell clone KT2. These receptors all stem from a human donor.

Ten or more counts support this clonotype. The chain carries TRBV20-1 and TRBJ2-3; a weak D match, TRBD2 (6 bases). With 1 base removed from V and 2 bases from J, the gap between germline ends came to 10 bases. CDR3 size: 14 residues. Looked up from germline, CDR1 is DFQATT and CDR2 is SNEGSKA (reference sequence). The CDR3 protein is CSARVGGITDTQYF. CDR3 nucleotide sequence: TGCAGTGCTAGAGTGGGCGGGATCACAGATACGCAGTATTTT.

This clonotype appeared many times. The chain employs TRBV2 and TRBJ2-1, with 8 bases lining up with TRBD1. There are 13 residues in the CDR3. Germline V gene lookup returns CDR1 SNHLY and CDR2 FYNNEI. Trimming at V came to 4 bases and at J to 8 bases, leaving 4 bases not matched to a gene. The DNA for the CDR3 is TGTGCCAGCAGTGGGACAGGGCCTCATGAGCAGTTCTTC. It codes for CASSGTGPHEQFF.

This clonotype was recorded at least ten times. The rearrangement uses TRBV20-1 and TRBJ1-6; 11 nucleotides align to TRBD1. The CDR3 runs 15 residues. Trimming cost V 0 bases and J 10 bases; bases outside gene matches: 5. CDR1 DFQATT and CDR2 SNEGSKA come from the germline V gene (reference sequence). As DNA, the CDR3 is TGCAGTGCTAGAGACCGGGACAGGGGGTCCTCACCCCTCCACTTT. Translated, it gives CSARDRDRGSSPLHF.

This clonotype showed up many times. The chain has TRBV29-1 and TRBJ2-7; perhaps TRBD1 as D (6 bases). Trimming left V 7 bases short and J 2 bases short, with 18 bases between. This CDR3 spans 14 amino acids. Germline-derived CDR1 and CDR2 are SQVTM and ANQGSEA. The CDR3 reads CSGAVEGDTYEQYF. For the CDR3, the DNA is TGCAGCGGGGCGGTTGAGGGGGACACCTACGAGCAGTACTTC.

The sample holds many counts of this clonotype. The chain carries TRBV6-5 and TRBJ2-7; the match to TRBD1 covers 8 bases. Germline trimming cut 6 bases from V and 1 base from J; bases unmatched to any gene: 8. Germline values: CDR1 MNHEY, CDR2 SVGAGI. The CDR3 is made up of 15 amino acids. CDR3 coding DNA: TGTGCCAGCAGCTCCTCCGGGACAGGATCCTACGAGCAGTACTTC. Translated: CASSSSGTGSYEQYF.

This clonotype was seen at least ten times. The CDR3 sequence is CASSQLGDGNQPQHF. The CDR3 nucleotides are TGTGCCAGCAGCCAACTAGGGGATGGCAATCAGCCCCAGCATTTT. The chain is built from TRBV6-1 and TRBJ1-5; tentatively, D is TRBD1 (5 bases). V was cut by 6 bases and J by 2 bases, with 14 bases left in between. This CDR3 is 15 amino acids long. Germline assignment: CDR1 MNHNS and CDR2 SASEGT.

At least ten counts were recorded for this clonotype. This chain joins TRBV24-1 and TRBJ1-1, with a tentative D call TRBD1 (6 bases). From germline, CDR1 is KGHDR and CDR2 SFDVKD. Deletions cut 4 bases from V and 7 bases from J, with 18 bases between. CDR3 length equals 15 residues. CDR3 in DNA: TGTGCCACCAGTGACCACCGGACAGAATGGGGTGAAGCTTTCTTT. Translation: CATSDHRTEWGEAFF.

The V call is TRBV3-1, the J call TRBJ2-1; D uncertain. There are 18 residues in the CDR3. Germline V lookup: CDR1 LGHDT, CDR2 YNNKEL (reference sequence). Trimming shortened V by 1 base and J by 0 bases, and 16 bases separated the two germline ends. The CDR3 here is CASSQAIVPRGSYNEQFF. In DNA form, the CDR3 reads TGTGCCAGCAGCCAAGCTATAGTTCCGCGCGGCTCCTACAATGAGCAGTTCTTC.

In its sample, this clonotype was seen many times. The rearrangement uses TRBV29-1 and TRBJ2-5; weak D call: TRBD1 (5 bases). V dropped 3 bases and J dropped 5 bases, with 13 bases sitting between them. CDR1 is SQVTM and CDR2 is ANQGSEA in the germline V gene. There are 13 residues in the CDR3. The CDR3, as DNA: TGCAGCGTTGATTCCAGGGATTATGAGACCCAGTACTTC. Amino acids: CSVDSRDYETQYF. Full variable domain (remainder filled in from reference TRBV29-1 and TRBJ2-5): SAVISQKPSRDICQRGTSLTIQCQVDSQVTMMFWYRQQPGQSLTLIATANQGSEATYESGFVIDKFPISRPNLTFSTLTVSNMSPEDSSIYLCSVDSRDYETQYFGPGTRLLVL.

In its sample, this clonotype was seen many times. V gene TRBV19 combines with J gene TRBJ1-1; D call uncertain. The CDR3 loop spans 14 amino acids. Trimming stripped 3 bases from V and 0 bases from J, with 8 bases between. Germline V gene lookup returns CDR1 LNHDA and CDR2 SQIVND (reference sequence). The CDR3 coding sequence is TGTGCCAGTAGTATTACACACTTGAACACTGAAGCTTTCTTT. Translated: CASSITHLNTEAFF.

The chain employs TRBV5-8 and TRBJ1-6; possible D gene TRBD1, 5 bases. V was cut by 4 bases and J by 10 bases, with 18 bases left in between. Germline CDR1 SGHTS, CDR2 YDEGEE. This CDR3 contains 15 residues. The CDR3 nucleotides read TGTGCCAGCAGCCGCGTCCGGCAGGGCCGATCACCCCTCCACTTT. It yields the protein CASSRVRQGRSPLHF.

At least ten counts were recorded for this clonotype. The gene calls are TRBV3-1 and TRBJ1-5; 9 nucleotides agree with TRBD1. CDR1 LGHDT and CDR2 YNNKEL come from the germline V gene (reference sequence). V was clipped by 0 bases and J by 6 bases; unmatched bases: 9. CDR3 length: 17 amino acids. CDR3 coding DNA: TGTGCCAGCAGCCAAGAGCGAGGGGGACAGGGAGGTCAGCCCCAGCATTTT. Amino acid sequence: CASSQERGGQGGQPQHF.

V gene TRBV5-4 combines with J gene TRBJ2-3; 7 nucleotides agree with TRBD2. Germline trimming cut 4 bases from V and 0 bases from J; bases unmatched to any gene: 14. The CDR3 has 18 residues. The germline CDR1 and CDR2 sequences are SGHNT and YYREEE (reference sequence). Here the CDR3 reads CASSPGLAEPISTDTQYF. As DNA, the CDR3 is TGTGCCAGCAGCCCTGGGCTAGCGGAGCCTATAAGCACAGATACGCAGTATTTT.

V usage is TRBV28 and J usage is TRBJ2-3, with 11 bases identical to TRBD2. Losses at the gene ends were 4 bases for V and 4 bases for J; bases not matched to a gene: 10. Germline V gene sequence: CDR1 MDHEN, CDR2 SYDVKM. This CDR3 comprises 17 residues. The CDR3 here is CASSSRSLAGVADTQYF. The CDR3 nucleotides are TGTGCCAGCAGTTCCCGATCACTAGCGGGGGTGGCAGATACGCAGTATTTT.

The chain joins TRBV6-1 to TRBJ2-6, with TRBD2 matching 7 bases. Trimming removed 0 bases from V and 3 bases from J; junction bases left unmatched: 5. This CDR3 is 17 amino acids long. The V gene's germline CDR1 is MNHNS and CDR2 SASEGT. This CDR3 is CASSEAMGGYGANVLTF. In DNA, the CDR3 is TGTGCCAGCAGTGAAGCGATGGGGGGGTATGGGGCCAACGTCCTGACTTTC.

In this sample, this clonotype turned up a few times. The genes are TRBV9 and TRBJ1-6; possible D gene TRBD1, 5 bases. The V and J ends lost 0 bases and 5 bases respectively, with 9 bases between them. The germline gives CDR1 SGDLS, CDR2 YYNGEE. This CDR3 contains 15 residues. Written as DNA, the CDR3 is TGTGCCAGCAGCGTAGAAGGGGCCAATAATTCACCCCTCCACTTT. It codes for CASSVEGANNSPLHF.

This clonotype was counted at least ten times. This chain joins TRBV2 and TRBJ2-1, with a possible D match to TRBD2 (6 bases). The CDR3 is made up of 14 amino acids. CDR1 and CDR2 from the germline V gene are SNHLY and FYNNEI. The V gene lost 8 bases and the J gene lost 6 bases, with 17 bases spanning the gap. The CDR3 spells CASPGSRTVNEQFF. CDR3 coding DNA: TGTGCCAGCCCCGGGAGTAGGACGGTCAATGAGCAGTTCTTC.

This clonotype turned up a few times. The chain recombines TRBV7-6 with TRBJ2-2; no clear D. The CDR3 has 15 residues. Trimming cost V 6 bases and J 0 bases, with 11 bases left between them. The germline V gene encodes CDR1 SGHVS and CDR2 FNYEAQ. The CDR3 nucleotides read TGTGCCAGCAGACCCGCTCCAGCGAACACCGGGGAGCTGTTTTTT. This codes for CASRPAPANTGELFF.

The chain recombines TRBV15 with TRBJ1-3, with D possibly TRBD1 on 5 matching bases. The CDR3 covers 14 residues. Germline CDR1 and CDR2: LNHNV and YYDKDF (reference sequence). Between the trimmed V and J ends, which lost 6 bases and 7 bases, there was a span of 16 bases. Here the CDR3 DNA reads TGTGCCACCAGTCGCCCCCCTGGGACCAACACCATATATTTT. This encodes CATSRPPGTNTIYF.

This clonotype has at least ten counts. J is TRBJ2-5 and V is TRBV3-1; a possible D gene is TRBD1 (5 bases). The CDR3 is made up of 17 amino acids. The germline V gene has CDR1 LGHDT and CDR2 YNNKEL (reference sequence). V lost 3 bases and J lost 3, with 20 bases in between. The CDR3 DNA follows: TGTGCCAGCAGCCATCTTGGGGCTAAGTTTTCTAAAGAGACCCAGTACTTC. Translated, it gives CASSHLGAKFSKETQYF.

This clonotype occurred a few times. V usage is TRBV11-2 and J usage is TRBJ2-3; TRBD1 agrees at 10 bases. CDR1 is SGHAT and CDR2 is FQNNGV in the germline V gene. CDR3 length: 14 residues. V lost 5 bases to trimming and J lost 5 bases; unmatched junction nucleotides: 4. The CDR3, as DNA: TGTGCCAGCAGCCGACAGGGGGCCCAAGATACGCAGTATTTT. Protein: CASSRQGAQDTQYF.

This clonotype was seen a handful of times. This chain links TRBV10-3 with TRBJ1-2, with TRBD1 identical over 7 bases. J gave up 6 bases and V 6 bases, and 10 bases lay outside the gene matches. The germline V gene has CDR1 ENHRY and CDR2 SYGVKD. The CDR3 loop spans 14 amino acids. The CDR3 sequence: CAIRRTGWGDGYTF. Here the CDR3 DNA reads TGTGCCATCAGGAGGACAGGCTGGGGGGATGGCTACACCTTC.

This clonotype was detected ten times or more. The CDR3 coding sequence is TGTGCCAGCTCCCGGGACCCGCGGAACTATGGCTACACCTTC. Translating gives CASSRDPRNYGYTF. The gene calls are TRBV6-5 and TRBJ1-2; D might be TRBD1 (5 bases). Trimming cost V 8 bases and J 2 bases, with 15 bases left between them. Germline V gene data show CDR1 as MNHEY and CDR2 as SVGAGI. This CDR3 is 14 amino acids long.

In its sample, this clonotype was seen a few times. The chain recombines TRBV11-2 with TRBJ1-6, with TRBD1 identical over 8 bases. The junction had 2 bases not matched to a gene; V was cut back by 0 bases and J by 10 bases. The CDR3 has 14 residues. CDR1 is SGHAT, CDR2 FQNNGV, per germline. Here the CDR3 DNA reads TGTGCCAGCAGCTTAGAGGGACAGGTCTCACCCCTCCACTTT. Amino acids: CASSLEGQVSPLHF.

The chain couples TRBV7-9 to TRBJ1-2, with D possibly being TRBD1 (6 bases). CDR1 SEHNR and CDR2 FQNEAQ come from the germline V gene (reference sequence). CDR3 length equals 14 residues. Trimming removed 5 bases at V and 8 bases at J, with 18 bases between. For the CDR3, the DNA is TGTGCCAGCAGCCCACAGGGAGGGGTTATCGGCTACACCTTC. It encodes CASSPQGGVIGYTF.

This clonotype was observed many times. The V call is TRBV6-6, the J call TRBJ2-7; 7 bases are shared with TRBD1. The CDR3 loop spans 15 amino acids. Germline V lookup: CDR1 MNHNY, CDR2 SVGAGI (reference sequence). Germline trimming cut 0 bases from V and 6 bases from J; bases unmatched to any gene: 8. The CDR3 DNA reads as TGTGCCAGCAGTTACTCTAGCGCGCAGGGGGTCGAGCAGTACTTC. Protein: CASSYSSAQGVEQYF.

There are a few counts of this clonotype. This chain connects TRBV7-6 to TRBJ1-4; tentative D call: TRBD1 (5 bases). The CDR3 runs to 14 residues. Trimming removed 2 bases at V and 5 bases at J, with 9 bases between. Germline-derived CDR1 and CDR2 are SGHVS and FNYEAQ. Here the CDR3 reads CASSLNQGNEKLFF. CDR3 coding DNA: TGTGCCAGCAGCTTAAACCAGGGAAATGAAAAACTGTTTTTT.